This T cell receptor beta chain was identified in a study of blood T cell repertoires in COVID-19. Study details: Sources were T cells, B-cell-depleted T cells, or PBMCs; the material itself was cDNA or gDNA.

Original analysis: Researchers report that nucleated cell counts were estimated from reference gene primer amplification. Measured with immunoSEQ multiplex PCR; TCRdb has only the in-frame clones, and not every one. Clone size and the V and J calls come from that table; the DNA yielded D and trimming. The sample contains a few hundred thousand clones, 70% to 90% of which appear only once. Sequenced: peripheral blood. This TCR came from a woman aged 45-65 years with COVID-19, enrolled during active disease.

The CDR3 reads CASSFSAGSTDTQYF. In DNA form, the CDR3 reads TGTGCCAGCAGCTTCTCAGCGGGGAGCACAGATACGCAGTATTTT. The rearrangement uses TRBV5-5 and TRBJ2-3; 7 bases are shared with TRBD2. This CDR3 region has 15 residues. With 2 bases clipped from V and 0 bases from J, the junction kept 3 bases outside the gene matches. In germline, CDR1 is SGHKS, CDR2 YYEKEE (reference sequence).